What follows are 16 T cell receptor beta chains derived from one specimen sequenced in a study of T cells after yellow fever vaccination. TCRdb reprocessed the 5' RACE reads with MiXCR, giving one entry per CDR3 protein. The profile shows about 26,000 distinct CDR3 sequences, 5.5% of them singletons. The source was PBMCs, either bulk or a sorted T-cell subset (CD4+, CD8+, memory, or dextramer-sorted; not recorded which), collected 15 days after the yellow fever booster vaccination. These receptors were taken from a man aged 25 to 45 who received the YFV17D yellow fever vaccine.

This clonotype appeared many times. V usage is TRBV7-2 and J usage is TRBJ1-5; D remains unclear. The CDR3 sequence is 13 residues long. V was clipped by 0 bases and J by 7 bases, with 7 bases between them. The germline V gene encodes CDR1 SGHTA and CDR2 FQGNSA. This CDR3 reads CASSLAVGQPQHF. The CDR3 DNA follows: TGTGCCAGCAGCTTAGCCGTCGGGCAGCCCCAGCATTTT.

The table lists this clonotype with many counts. The rearrangement links TRBV19 to TRBJ2-1; 11 bases match TRBD2. CDR3 length: 16 residues. Germline-derived CDR1 and CDR2 are LNHDA and SQIVND (reference sequence). Unmatched junction bases numbered 6, after V lost 4 bases and J lost 4 bases. The CDR3 is CASSKRLAGNYNEQFF. For the CDR3, the DNA is TGTGCCAGTAGTAAGAGACTAGCGGGAAATTACAATGAGCAGTTCTTC.

Ten or more counts support this clonotype. The gene calls are TRBV6-5 and TRBJ1-1; the match to TRBD1 covers 7 bases. The CDR3 runs 17 residues. Germline loops: CDR1 MNHEY, CDR2 SVGAGI. The V segment lost 2 bases and the J segment 2 bases; nucleotides outside the gene matches: 11. Here the CDR3 DNA reads TGTGCCAGCAGTTACCTCAGGGGGAGTCGGGGAAACACTGAAGCTTTCTTT. This gives the protein CASSYLRGSRGNTEAFF.

Many counts were recorded for this clonotype. V and J are TRBV7-2 and TRBJ2-3; 12 bases map to TRBD2. V lost 3 bases to trimming and J lost 4 bases; unmatched junction nucleotides: 5. Germline V lookup: CDR1 SGHTA, CDR2 FQGNSA. CDR3 length equals 16 residues. In DNA, the CDR3 is TGTGCCAGCAGCTTTCTCCCTAGCGGGAGGGCAGATACGCAGTATTTT. Protein sequence: CASSFLPSGRADTQYF.

This clonotype was recorded many times. This chain joins TRBV2 and TRBJ2-7; TRBD1 is a possible D gene (6 bases). The CDR3 sequence is 14 residues long. Germline CDR1 and CDR2: SNHLY and FYNNEI. V shed 3 bases and J shed 5 bases, with 14 bases lying between them. The CDR3 spells CASSDQGGFDEQYF. Here the CDR3 DNA reads TGTGCCAGCAGTGATCAAGGGGGTTTCGACGAGCAGTACTTC.

This chain uses TRBV25-1 with TRBJ1-2; TRBD1 is a possible D gene (5 bases). CDR1 MGHDK and CDR2 SYGVNS come from the germline V gene. The germline V and J ends were trimmed by 0 bases and 5 bases, with 10 bases remaining between them. This CDR3 is 14 amino acids long. The chain's CDR3 is CASSEYGTKYGYTF. CDR3 nucleotides: TGTGCCAGCAGTGAATATGGGACCAAATATGGCTACACCTTC.

This clonotype was recorded many times. The V call is TRBV30, the J call TRBJ2-2; 8 nucleotides match TRBD1. The V gene's germline CDR1 is GTSNPN and CDR2 SVGIG (reference sequence). Trimming removed 4 bases from V and 2 bases from J; junction bases left unmatched: 9. This CDR3 is built from 16 residues. Here the CDR3 DNA reads TGTGCCTGGACAACCGGGACAGGCATTAACACCGGGGAGCTGTTTTTT. It yields the protein CAWTTGTGINTGELFF.

In its sample, this clonotype was seen many times. V is TRBV19 and J is TRBJ2-1; D unclear. The germline V and J ends were trimmed by 3 bases and 3 bases, with 12 bases remaining between them. The V gene's germline CDR1 is LNHDA and CDR2 SQIVND (reference sequence). The CDR3 consists of 15 residues. Written as DNA, the CDR3 is TGTGCCAGTAGTATTAGTCAGGAGCACTACAATGAGCAGTTCTTC. Its translation: CASSISQEHYNEQFF.

Many counts were recorded for this clonotype. The V call is TRBV6-2 or TRBV6-3, the J call TRBJ2-1, with TRBD2 matching 11 bases. The germline CDR1 and CDR2 sequences are MNHEY and SVGEGT. The junction had 2 bases not matched to a gene; V was cut back by 2 bases and J by 5 bases. CDR3 length equals 15 residues. CDR3 bases: TGTGCCAGCAGTTACGGGACTAGCGGACACAATGAGCAGTTCTTC. Protein: CASSYGTSGHNEQFF.

This clonotype was seen at least ten times. The chain joins TRBV6-5 to TRBJ2-3; TRBD1 aligns across 7 bases. The CDR3 length is 15 residues. The J segment lost 4 bases and the V segment lost 2 bases, leaving 6 bases of the junction unmatched. Germline CDR1 and CDR2: MNHEY and SVGAGI. The CDR3, as DNA: TGTGCCAGCAGTTACCTACAGGGGAGACCAGATACGCAGTATTTT. Protein product: CASSYLQGRPDTQYF.

This clonotype has at least ten counts. The V call is TRBV7-2, the J call TRBJ1-4; the D gene is possibly TRBD1 (5 bases). With 7 bases removed from V and 14 bases from J, the gap between germline ends came to 26 bases. Germline CDR1 reads SGHTA; CDR2 reads FQGNSA. This CDR3 has 15 residues. As DNA, the CDR3 is TGTGCCAGCAACCCCGGGACGGACTCCCAGAGATCGCTGTTTTTT. It encodes CASNPGTDSQRSLFF.

This clonotype was seen ten or more times. The J gene is TRBJ2-2, the V gene TRBV6-2 or TRBV6-3; D is unresolved. The germline V and J ends were trimmed by 2 bases and 0 bases, with 10 bases remaining between them. The CDR3 loop spans 16 amino acids. Germline CDR1 reads MNHEY; CDR2 reads SVGEGT. CDR3 DNA: TGTGCCAGCAGTTACACCCGACGGACGAACACCGGGGAGCTGTTTTTT. Its protein is CASSYTRRTNTGELFF.

This clonotype was detected many times. The chain uses TRBV3-1 and TRBJ2-1, with TRBD1 matching over 7 bases. Germline values: CDR1 LGHDT, CDR2 YNNKEL (reference sequence). J gave up 2 bases and V 4 bases, and 5 bases lay outside the gene matches. This CDR3 spans 15 amino acids. The CDR3 loop is CASSPDRVTYNEQFF. CDR3 coding DNA: TGTGCCAGCAGCCCTGACAGGGTAACCTACAATGAGCAGTTCTTC.

In its sample, this clonotype was seen many times. The chain is built from TRBV4-3 and TRBJ1-3, with TRBD1 identical over 8 bases. The CDR3 has 18 amino acids. After removal of 0 bases from V and 4 bases from J, the junction contained 11 bases not matched to a gene. Germline-derived CDR1 and CDR2 are LGHNA and YSLEER. CDR3 coding DNA: TGCGCCAGCAGCCAAGAAAGCAGGGGGCGTAGTAGAGGAAACACCATATATTTT. Its translation is CASSQESRGRSRGNTIYF.

There are many counts of this clonotype. This chain links TRBV29-1 with TRBJ1-1; maybe TRBD1 (5 bases). CDR1 and CDR2 (germline): SQVTM, ANQGSEA. This CDR3 has 13 residues. The V gene lost 7 bases and the J gene lost 9 bases, with 21 bases spanning the gap. In nucleotides, the CDR3 is TGCAGCGCCCAGAATAGAGGGGACGGTCAAGCTTTCTTT. As protein: CSAQNRGDGQAFF.

This clonotype was observed many times. CDR3 coding DNA: TGTGCCAGCACCCTGTCTTCCCATTCAAGCTACAATGAGCAGTTCTTC. It yields the protein CASTLSSHSSYNEQFF. This chain links TRBV9 with TRBJ2-1; no firm D call. The CDR3 spans 16 residues. Trimming pared 6 bases from V and 3 bases from J, leaving 19 bases between. The germline CDR1 and CDR2 sequences are SGDLS and YYNGEE.